These T cell receptor beta chains were read from a single sample in a study of siplizumab effects on memory and regulatory T cells. Libraries were prepared by immunoSEQ multiplex PCR; TCRdb keeps only in-frame clonotypes and omits some of them. Found here are tens of thousands of clones, roughly 84% of them singletons; the top ten hold under 0.35%. Sequencing used naive CD8+ T cells sorted from blood. Receptors originate from a human donor in good health. Both conserved end residues are part of each CDR3. The D gene is left open where the match is weak. Not all rows give a size; the values are once, few, many and, for expanded clones, a class.

cdr3_length | clone_size | j_call | d_call | v_call | cdr3_aa | cdr3_nt
13 | NA | TRBJ2-7 | NA | TRBV27 | CASSLRGAYEQYF | TGTGCCAGCAGTCTCCGAGGGGCCTACGAGCAGTACTTC
17 | NA | TRBJ2-7 | TRBD2 | TRBV9 | CASSVEDSGIASYEQYF | TGTGCCAGCAGCGTAGAGGATAGCGGGATCGCCTCCTACGAGCAGTACTTC
18 | once | TRBJ1-4 | NA | TRBV19 | CASPIQGIQTQTNEKLFF | TGTGCCAGTCCTATCCAAGGAATCCAGACTCAAACTAATGAAAAACTGTTTTTT
15 | NA | TRBJ2-3 | NA | TRBV5-8 | CASSLGQGIADTQYF | TGTGCCAGCAGCTTGGGGCAGGGGATCGCAGATACGCAGTATTTT
14 | once | TRBJ2-5 | NA | TRBV5-6 | CASSPRVFQETQYF | TGTGCCAGCAGCCCCAGGGTTTTCCAAGAGACCCAGTACTTC
14 | NA | TRBJ1-5 | NA | TRBV7-9 | CASSLEAPPWPQHF | TGTGCCAGCAGCTTAGAGGCCCCCCCCTGGCCCCAGCATTTT
13 | NA | TRBJ2-7 | NA | TRBV14 | CASSQQGNPEQYF | TGTGCCAGCAGCCAACAGGGGAATCCCGAGCAGTACTTC
18 | NA | TRBJ2-4 | TRBD1 | TRBV5-3 | CARSLVHRQGAAKNIQYF | TGTGCCAGAAGCTTGGTCCATCGACAGGGGGCAGCCAAAAACATTCAGTACTTC
14 | NA | TRBJ2-7 | TRBD1 | TRBV6-6 | CASSNRDRGYEQYF | TGTGCCAGCAGTAACCGGGACAGGGGTTACGAGCAGTACTTC
16 | NA | TRBJ1-6 | TRBD1 | TRBV7-9 | CASSRDSRRDNSPLHF | TGTGCCAGCAGCCGGGACAGCAGGAGGGATAATTCACCCCTCCACTTT